This T cell receptor beta chain was retrieved from a study of T cell changes during pregnancy in multiple sclerosis. TCRdb's copy holds only in-frame clones and misses some; the assay was immunoSEQ multiplex PCR. The sample records about 61,000 clones, 80% to 90% being singletons. J lost 1 base, V lost 5 bases, and 3 bases had no gene match. Per germline, CDR1 SGHVS and CDR2 FQNEAQ. This CDR3 is 14 amino acids long. This receptor was identified in a female donor in good health, enrolled as a control in a pregnancy study. The chain couples TRBV7-8 to TRBJ1-1; 8 positions match TRBD1. This sample comprised peripheral blood, obtained in the first trimester of pregnancy. Here the CDR3 reads CASSIDRGNTEAFF. The CDR3 coding sequence is TGTGCCAGCAGCATAGACAGGGGGAACACTGAAGCTTTCTTT.